Sequencing of this TCR beta chain was carried out in a study of identical twins. MiXCR, run by TCRdb on the 5' RACE reads, gives a single entry per CDR3 protein. Of approximately 410,000 distinct CDR3 sequences in the sample, roughly 18% were seen once. Concerning this clonotype: No antigen is known for it.

Study-level points and caveats: Without tracking the same donors, conclusions rested on cross-sectional statistical analysis.

From germline, CDR1 is SGHTA and CDR2 FQGNSA. This CDR3 has 15 amino acids. Trimming shortened V by 5 bases and J by 5 bases, and 18 bases separated the two germline ends. The receptor was isolated from a man aged 50-59 years in good health. What was sequenced was naive T cells sorted from blood. The chain joins TRBV7-2 to TRBJ2-5; D unclear. CDR3 nucleotide sequence: TGTGCCAGCAGCAAAGAACGAATGGTTGTGGAGACCCAGTACTTC. It yields the protein CASSKERMVVETQYF.